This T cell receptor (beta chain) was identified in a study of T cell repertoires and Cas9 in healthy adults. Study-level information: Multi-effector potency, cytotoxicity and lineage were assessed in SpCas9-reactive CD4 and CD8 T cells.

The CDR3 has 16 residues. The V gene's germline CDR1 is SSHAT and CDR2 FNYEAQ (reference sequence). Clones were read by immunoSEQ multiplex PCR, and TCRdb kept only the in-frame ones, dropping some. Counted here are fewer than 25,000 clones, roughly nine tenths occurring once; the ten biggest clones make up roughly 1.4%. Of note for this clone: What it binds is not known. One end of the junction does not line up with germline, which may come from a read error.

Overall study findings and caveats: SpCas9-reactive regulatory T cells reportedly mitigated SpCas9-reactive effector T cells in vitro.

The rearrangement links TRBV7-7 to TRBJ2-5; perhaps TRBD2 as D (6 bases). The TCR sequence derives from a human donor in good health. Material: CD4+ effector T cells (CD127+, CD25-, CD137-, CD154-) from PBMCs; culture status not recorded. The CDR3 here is CASSLHVAGNQETQYF. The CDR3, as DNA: TGTGCTAGCAGCTTACACGTGGCGGGGAACCAAGAGACCCAGTACTTC.